Listed below are T cell receptor beta chains from one sample, sequenced in a study of cytomegalovirus exposure and HLA in healthy donors. The assay was immunoSEQ multiplex PCR, and TCRdb's table has in-frame clones only and misses some. The listing records about 140,000 clones. The specimen was PBMCs. The source is a woman under 30 in good health and CMV-seronegative. CDR3s include the opening cysteine and the closing phenylalanine or tryptophan.

V	J	CDR3
TRBV25-1	TRBJ2-3	CASSEGSQGLTDTQYF
TRBV6-1	TRBJ1-2	CASSAGGQGHYGYTF
TRBV19	TRBJ1-1	CASSILNTEAFF
TRBV6-1	TRBJ2-1	CASRKPLAGVEQFF
TRBV18	TRBJ2-2	CASSPPERTGELFF
TRBV5-4	TRBJ2-2	CASSDRGRFTGELFF
TRBV29-1	TRBJ2-2	CSVASGRSSGELFF
TRBV19	TRBJ2-1	CASSLDSYNEQFF
TRBV11-3	TRBJ2-1	CASSSRDRGTNEQFF
TRBV19	TRBJ2-1	CASRGTTSSYNEQFF
TRBV14	TRBJ2-1	CASSQLPPGLAGGPRYEQFF
TRBV6-1	TRBJ1-2	CASSDGVGYTF
TRBV27	TRBJ1-1	CASSTDTATKANTEAFF
TRBV9	TRBJ1-3	CASSPWLSGNTIYF
TRBV5-6	TRBJ1-1	CASSPMTVNTEAFF
TRBV28	TRBJ1-5	CASKGAALYSNQPQHF
TRBV5-6	TRBJ1-1	CASSSWTDLGTEAFF
TRBV5-6	TRBJ2-1	CASSRTSGRVYNEQFF
TRBV13	TRBJ1-1	CASSYREGMNTEAFF
TRBV6-5	TRBJ2-3	CASSFGGNTQYF
TRBV2	TRBJ1-5	CASNGDRGSQMYQPQHF
TRBV19	TRBJ1-4	CASRLQTTNEKLFF
TRBV9	TRBJ2-1	CASSVGGLAGSNEQFF
TRBV6-1	TRBJ1-5	CASSERQDNQPQHF
TRBV2	TRBJ2-1	CASRHKRLAGAYNEQFF
TRBV5-6	TRBJ1-1	CASSFSPGGLTEAFF
TRBV5-6	TRBJ2-7	CASSSGLAGVAEQYF
TRBV7-9	TRBJ2-5	CASSLVGGQETQYF
TRBV19	TRBJ2-6	CASRTGSSGTNVLTF
TRBV5-1	TRBJ1-2	CASRSRTGRIKLDGYTF
TRBV6-5	TRBJ1-5	CASSSIGGEQPQHF
TRBV6-5	TRBJ2-7	CASSSQGAGDEQYF
TRBV7-2	TRBJ2-5	CASRFGGGETQYF
TRBV19	TRBJ1-1	CASSSSTEAFF
TRBV27	TRBJ2-5	CASRDRQGQETQYF
TRBV27	TRBJ2-1	CASNVAGEGNEQFF
TRBV4-1	TRBJ1-1	CASSQGVSQGFTEAFF
TRBV15	TRBJ1-2	CATSRETEYGYTF
TRBV6-5	TRBJ2-1	CASSYSTGTNEQFF
TRBV29-1	TRBJ2-7	CSVEGGPYEQYF
TRBV2	TRBJ2-1	CASSDQTRDEQFF
TRBV7-9	TRBJ2-3	CASSFSAGWYTQYF
TRBV19	TRBJ2-5	CASSPDRQETQYF
TRBV6-1	TRBJ1-1	CASSAPPTPNTEAFF
TRBV4-3	TRBJ2-3	CASSLSGQGSTDTQYF
TRBV27	TRBJ1-5	CASSLQGVSNQPQHF
TRBV30	TRBJ1-4	CACPSDRLNEKLFF
TRBV13	TRBJ2-7	CASSPTTSRYYEQYF
TRBV9	TRBJ2-3	CASSVVAGLAGNSDTQYF
TRBV5-1	TRBJ2-1	CASSLVRDRVGVGQFF
TRBV30	TRBJ2-7	CAWSYSSNEQYF